This T cell receptor beta chain appears in the sequencing data of a study of cytomegalovirus exposure and HLA in healthy donors. About the study: Out of fewer than 400 genotyped donors, about 80% belonged to the Caucasian-associated ancestry cluster. The study, taken as a whole, reports: A missense DCLRE1C variant was associated with V- and J-gene trimming of TCR beta chains in a later analysis, and an independent cohort replicated the association.

PCR was performed using 60 Vbeta and 13 Jbeta primers. Produced via immunoSEQ multiplex PCR; TCRdb's table is partial and in-frame only. This table has fewer than 250,000 clones, around 75% appearing once. Concerning this clone itself: Its antigen is not known.

It was healthy bone marrow donors who served as donors. The sequence came from a woman aged 25-40 years in good health and CMV-seronegative. The sequencing input was PBMCs.

CDR3 in amino acids: CSALAETQYF. DNA for the CDR3: TGCAGTGCGCTCGCGGAGACCCAGTACTTC. V and J are TRBV20-1 and TRBJ2-5, with unresolved D. V was clipped by 6 bases and J by 5 bases, with 7 bases between them. Germline CDR1 is DFQATT and CDR2 is SNEGSKA (reference sequence). The CDR3 has 10 residues.